Given below is one TCR beta chain in context. This sample was taken from a study of blood T cell repertoires in COVID-19. Libraries were prepared by immunoSEQ multiplex PCR; TCRdb keeps only in-frame clonotypes and omits some of them. The data show about 82,000 clones, about 73% seen once. This TCR came from a man aged 60 to 75 with COVID-19, enrolled during active disease. Sequencing was performed on peripheral blood.

The CDR3 is CASSLREDIQYF. Here the CDR3 DNA reads TGTGCCAGCAGCCTCAGAGAGGACATTCAGTACTTC. This sequence joins TRBV7-9 and TRBJ2-4; D not resolved. The CDR3 runs 12 residues. V lost 5 bases and J 8 bases, leaving 10 bases between the germline ends. Germline V gene lookup returns CDR1 SEHNR and CDR2 FQNEAQ (reference sequence).